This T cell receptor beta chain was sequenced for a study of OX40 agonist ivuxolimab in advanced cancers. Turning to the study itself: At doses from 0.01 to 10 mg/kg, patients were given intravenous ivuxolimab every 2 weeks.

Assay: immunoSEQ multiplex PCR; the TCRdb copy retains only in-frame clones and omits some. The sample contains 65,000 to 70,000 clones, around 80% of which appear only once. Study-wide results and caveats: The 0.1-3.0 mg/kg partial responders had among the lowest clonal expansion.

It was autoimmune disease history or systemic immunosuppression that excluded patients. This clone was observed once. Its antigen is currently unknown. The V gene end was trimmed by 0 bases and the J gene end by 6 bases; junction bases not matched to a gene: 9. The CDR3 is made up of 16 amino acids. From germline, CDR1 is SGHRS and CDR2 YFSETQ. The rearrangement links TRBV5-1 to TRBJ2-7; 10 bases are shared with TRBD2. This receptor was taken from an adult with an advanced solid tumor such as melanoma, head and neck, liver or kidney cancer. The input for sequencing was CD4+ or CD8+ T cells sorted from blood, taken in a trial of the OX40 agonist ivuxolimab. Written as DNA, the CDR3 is TGCGCCAGCAGCTTGGGACTTGGGACTAGCGTCGCCGAGCAGTACTTC. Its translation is CASSLGLGTSVAEQYF.